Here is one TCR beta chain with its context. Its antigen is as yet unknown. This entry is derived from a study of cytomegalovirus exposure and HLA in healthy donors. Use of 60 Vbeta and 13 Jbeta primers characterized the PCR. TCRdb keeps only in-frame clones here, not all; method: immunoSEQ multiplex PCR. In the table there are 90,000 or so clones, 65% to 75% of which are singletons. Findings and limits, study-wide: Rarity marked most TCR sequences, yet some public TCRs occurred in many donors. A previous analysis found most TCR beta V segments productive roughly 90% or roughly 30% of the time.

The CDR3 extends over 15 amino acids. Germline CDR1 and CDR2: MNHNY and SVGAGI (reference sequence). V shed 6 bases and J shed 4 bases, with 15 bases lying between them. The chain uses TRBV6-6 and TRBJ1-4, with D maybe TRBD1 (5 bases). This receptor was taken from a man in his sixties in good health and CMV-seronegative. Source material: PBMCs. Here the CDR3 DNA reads TGTGCCAGCAGGGGGTCGCAGGGTTTTAATGAAAAACTGTTTTTT. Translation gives CASRGSQGFNEKLFF.